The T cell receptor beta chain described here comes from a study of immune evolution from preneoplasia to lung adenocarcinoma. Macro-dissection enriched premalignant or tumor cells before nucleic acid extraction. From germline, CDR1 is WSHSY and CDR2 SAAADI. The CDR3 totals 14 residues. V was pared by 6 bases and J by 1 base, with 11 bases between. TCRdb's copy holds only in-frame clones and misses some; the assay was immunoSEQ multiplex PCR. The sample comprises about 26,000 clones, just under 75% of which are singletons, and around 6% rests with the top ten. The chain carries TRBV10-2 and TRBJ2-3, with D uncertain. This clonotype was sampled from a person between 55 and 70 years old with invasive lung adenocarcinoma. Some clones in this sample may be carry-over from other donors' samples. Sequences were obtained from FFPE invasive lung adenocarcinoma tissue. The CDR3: CASSRGGGTDTQYF. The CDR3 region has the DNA TGCGCCAGCAGCCGTGGTGGAGGCACAGATACGCAGTATTTT.